The entry below describes one T cell receptor (beta chain). The record originates from a study of blood T cell repertoires in COVID-19. Clones were sequenced by immunoSEQ multiplex PCR, and TCRdb holds only the in-frame ones, with some missing. The table records around 130,000 clones, under 90% of them present only once. The ends lost 8 bases at V and 6 bases at J; junction bases unmatched: 3. This CDR3 region has 13 residues. Germline values: CDR1 LNHNV, CDR2 YYDKDF (reference sequence). The sequenced sample was peripheral blood. The receptor's source is a woman aged 55-70 years with acute or convalescent COVID-19. J is TRBJ1-6 and V is TRBV15, with 8 bases matching TRBD1. The CDR3 DNA reads TGTGCCACCTCCGACAGGGGTAATTCACCCCTCCACTTT. This translates into CATSDRGNSPLHF.